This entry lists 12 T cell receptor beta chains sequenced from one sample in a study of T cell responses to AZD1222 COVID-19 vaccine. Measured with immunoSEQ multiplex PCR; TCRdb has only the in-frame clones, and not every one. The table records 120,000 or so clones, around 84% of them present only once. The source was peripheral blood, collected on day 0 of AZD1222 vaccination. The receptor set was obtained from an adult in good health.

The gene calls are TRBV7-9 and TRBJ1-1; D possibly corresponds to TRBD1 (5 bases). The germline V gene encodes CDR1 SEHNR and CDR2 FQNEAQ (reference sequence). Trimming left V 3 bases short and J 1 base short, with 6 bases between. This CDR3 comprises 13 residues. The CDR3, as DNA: TGTGCCAGCAGCTTCAGGGAGAACACTGAAGCTTTCTTT. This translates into CASSFRENTEAFF.

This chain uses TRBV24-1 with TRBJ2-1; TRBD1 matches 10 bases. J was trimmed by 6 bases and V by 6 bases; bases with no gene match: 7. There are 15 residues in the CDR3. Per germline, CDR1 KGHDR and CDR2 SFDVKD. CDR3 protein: CATSRARDRGNEQFF. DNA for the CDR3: TGTGCCACCAGTAGGGCCCGGGACAGGGGCAATGAGCAGTTCTTC.

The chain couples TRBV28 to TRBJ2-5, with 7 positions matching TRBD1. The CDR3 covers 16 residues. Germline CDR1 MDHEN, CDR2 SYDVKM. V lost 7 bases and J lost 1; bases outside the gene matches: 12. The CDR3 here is CASNLPGQSTQETQYF. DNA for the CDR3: TGTGCCAGCAACCTACCGGGACAGAGTACCCAAGAGACCCAGTACTTC.

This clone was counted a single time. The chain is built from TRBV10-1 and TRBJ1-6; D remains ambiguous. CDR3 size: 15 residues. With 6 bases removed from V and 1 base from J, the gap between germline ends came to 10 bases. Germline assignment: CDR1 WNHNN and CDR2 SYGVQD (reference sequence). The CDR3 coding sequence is TGCGCCAGCAGGAGGGATTTTTCCTATAATTCACCCCTCCACTTT. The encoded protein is CASRRDFSYNSPLHF.

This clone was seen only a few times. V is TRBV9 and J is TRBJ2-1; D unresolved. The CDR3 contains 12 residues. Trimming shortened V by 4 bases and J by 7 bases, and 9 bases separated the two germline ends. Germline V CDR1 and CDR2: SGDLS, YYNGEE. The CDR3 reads CASSRQLNEQFF. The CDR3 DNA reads TGTGCCAGCAGCCGGCAATTAAATGAGCAGTTCTTC. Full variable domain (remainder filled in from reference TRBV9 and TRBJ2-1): DSGVTQTPKHLITATGQRVTLRCSPRSGDLSVYWYQQSLDQGLQFLIQYYNGEERAKGNILERFSAQQFPDLHSELNLSSLELGDSALYFCASSRQLNEQFFGPGTRLTVL.

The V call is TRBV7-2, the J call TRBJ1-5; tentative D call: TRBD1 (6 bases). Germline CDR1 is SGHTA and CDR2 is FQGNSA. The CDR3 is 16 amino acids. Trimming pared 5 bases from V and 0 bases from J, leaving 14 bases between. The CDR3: CASSTGTSYSNQPQHF. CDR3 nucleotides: TGTGCCAGCAGCACCGGGACAAGTTATAGCAATCAGCCCCAGCATTTT. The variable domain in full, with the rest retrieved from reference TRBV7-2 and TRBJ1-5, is GAGVSQSPSNKVTEKGKDVELRCDPISGHTALYWYRQSLGQGLEFLIYFQGNSAPDKSGLPSDRFSAERTGGSVSTLTIQRTQQEDSAVYLCASSTGTSYSNQPQHFGDGTRLSIL.

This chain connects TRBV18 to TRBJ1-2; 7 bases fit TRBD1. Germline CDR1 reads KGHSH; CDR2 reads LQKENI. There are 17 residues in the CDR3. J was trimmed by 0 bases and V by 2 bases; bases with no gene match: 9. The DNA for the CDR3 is TGTGCCAGCTCACCAGGGGGACAGCGGCGGACTAACTATGGCTACACCTTC. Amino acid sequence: CASSPGGQRRTNYGYTF.

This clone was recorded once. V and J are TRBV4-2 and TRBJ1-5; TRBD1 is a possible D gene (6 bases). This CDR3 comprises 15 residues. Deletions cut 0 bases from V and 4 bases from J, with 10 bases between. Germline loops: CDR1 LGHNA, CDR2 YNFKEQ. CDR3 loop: CASSQDVQGNQPQHF. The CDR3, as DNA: TGTGCCAGCAGCCAAGATGTACAGGGAAATCAGCCCCAGCATTTT.

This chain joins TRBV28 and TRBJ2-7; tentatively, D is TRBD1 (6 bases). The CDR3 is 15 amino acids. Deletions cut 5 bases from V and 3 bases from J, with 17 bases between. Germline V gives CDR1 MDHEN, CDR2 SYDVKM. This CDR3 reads CASSPWTVDLYEQYF. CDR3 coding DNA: TGTGCCAGCAGTCCGTGGACAGTAGATCTCTACGAGCAGTACTTC.

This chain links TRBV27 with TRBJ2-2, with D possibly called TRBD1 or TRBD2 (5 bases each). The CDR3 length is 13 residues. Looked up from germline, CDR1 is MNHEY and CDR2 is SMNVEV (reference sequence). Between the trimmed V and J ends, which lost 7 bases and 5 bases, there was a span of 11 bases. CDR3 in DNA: TGTGCCAGCACCCCGGGGCAAACCGGGGAGCTGTTTTTT. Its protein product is CASTPGQTGELFF.

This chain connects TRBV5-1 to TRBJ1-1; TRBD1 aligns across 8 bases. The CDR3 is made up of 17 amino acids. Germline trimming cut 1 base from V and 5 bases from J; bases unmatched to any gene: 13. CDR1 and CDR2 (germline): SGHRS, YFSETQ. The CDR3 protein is CASSLSGGQGGATEAFF. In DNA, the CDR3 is TGCGCCAGCAGCTTGTCGGGAGGACAGGGTGGGGCAACTGAAGCTTTCTTT.

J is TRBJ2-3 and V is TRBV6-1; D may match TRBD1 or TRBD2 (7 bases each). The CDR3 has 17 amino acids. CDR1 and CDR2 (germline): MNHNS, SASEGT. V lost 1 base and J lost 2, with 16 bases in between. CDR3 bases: TGTGCCAGCAGTGAAGGGGGGGGCAGGGGGTTCACAGATACGCAGTATTTT. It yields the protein CASSEGGGRGFTDTQYF.